This is a list of T cell receptor beta chains from one sample in a study of response to subunit inactivated influenza vaccine. In TCRdb, the RT-PCR reads were re-called with MiXCR into one record per CDR3 protein. The sample records about 570,000 distinct CDR3 sequences, 10% to 12% being singletons. A further study also used this sample, focusing on T cells expressing NK-cell markers.

The input for sequencing was PBMCs from blood, taken on the day of vaccination. The receptors originated from a man aged 50 or older who received an inactivated influenza vaccine. The CDR3 runs from the conserved cysteine through the conserved F or W. The order of the fields is clone size, J gene, V gene, D gene, CDR3 DNA, CDR3 protein. D genes are given only for firm matches. Some rows mark clone size as missing; the rest say once, few, many or name a class of expanded clone.

few | TRBJ2-1 | TRBV6-4 | TRBD2 | TGTGCCAGCAGTGACCAACTAGCGGGGGGGCTTAATGAGCAGTTCTTC | CASSDQLAGGLNEQFF
. | TRBJ2-6 | TRBV6-2/TRBV6-3 | TRBD1 | TGTGCCAGCGAGATGGGACAGGGAGCTTACTCTGGGGCCAACGTCCTGACTTTC | CASEMGQGAYSGANVLTF
few | TRBJ1-5 | TRBV6-2/TRBV6-3 | TRBD1 | TGTGCCAGCAATCTTGACAGGGCCCTTGAAGGCCAGCCCCAGCATTTT | CASNLDRALEGQPQHF
once | TRBJ2-4 | TRBV7-6 | . | TGTGCCAGCAGCTTAGGGGCCGGAACTGCCAAAAACATTCAGTACTTC | CASSLGAGTAKNIQYF
. | TRBJ2-3 | TRBV3-1 | . | TGTGCCAGCAGCCAAGATGGGGCTAGTTCGGATACGCAGTATTTT | CASSQDGASSDTQYF
few | TRBJ2-3 | TRBV9 | TRBD2 | TGTGCCAGCAGCGTTACAGCGGGAGGATACACAGATACGCAGTATTTT | CASSVTAGGYTDTQYF
many | TRBJ1-5 | TRBV12-3/TRBV12-4 | . | TGTGCCAGCGCCACCGGCGGGAATCAGCCCCAGCATTTT | CASATGGNQPQHF
. | TRBJ2-1 | TRBV9 | . | TGTGCCAGCAGCGTCGATTTAAACAGGGCCCCCTCGAATGAGCAGTTCTTC | CASSVDLNRAPSNEQFF
few | TRBJ2-5 | TRBV12-3/TRBV12-4 | . | TGTGCCAGCAGTTTTAGTCTTCCAGAGAGGGGGACCCAGTACTTC | CASSFSLPERGTQYF
. | TRBJ1-1 | TRBV14 | . | TGTGCCAGCAGCCAACAACCGAACACTGAAGCTTTCTTT | CASSQQPNTEAFF
few | TRBJ2-7 | TRBV5-1 | . | TGCGCCAGCAGCTCCGGGACACCTCCCAACTACGAGCAGTACTTC | CASSSGTPPNYEQYF
few | TRBJ2-1 | TRBV29-1 | . | TGCAGCGTTGAAGATGTTAGACAATTGGGGAATGAGCAGTTCTTC | CSVEDVRQLGNEQFF
few | TRBJ2-3 | TRBV28 | TRBD2 | TGTGCCAGCAGTTATCGCGGGAGGGCCGAAGATACGCAGTATTTT | CASSYRGRAEDTQYF
. | TRBJ2-1 | TRBV4-2 | TRBD2 | TGTGCCAGCAGCCAAGAGGATAGCACTAGCGGGGGTCAGCAGTTCTTC | CASSQEDSTSGGQQFF
. | TRBJ2-1 | TRBV20-1 | TRBD2 | TGCAGTGCTAGGGGGCTAGCGGGAGGTGGGTCCTACAATGAGCAGTTCTTC | CSARGLAGGGSYNEQFF
. | TRBJ2-5 | TRBV7-3 | TRBD2 | TGTGCCAGCAGCTTACAGCGGGAGGAGACCCAGTACTTC | CASSLQREETQYF
few | TRBJ2-3 | TRBV10-3 | . | TGTGCCATCAGTGAGTCGGGAGTACTAGCAGATACGCAGTATTTT | CAISESGVLADTQYF
. | TRBJ2-3 | TRBV12-3/TRBV12-4 | . | TGTGCCAGCAACAAAACTCTTAAAAGGTATACGCAGTATTTT | CASNKTLKRYTQYF
. | TRBJ2-1 | TRBV11-2 | . | TGTGCCAGCAGCTTAAACGGGTGGGGAACAAACAATGAGCAGTTCTTC | CASSLNGWGTNNEQFF
. | TRBJ2-3 | TRBV20-1 | . | TGCAGTGTTCGCGACCGCCACACAGATACGCAGTATTTT | CSVRDRHTDTQYF
few | TRBJ2-7 | TRBV9 | . | TGTGCCAGCAGCGTGCTCGCTTTTGGGGTAACTGAAGAGCAGTACTTC | CASSVLAFGVTEEQYF
many | TRBJ2-2 | TRBV4-3 | TRBD2 | TGCGCCAGCAGCCAAGAAGCGTTAGGACTAGCGGGGTCGAACACCGGGGAGCTGTTTTTT | CASSQEALGLAGSNTGELFF
many | TRBJ2-5 | TRBV3-1 | TRBD2 | TGTGCCAGCAGCCAAGCATGTAGTCCCCGGGGGGACCAAGAGACCCAGTACTTC | CASSQACSPRGDQETQYF
few | TRBJ1-5 | TRBV16 | . | TGTGCCAGCAGCCAATTAAGGGACATCAATCAGCCCCAGCATTTT | CASSQLRDINQPQHF
few | TRBJ2-5 | TRBV5-1 | TRBD2 | TGCGCCAGCACATTGTTGGGGCTAGCGGGTGGAGAGACCCAGTACTTC | CASTLLGLAGGETQYF
. | TRBJ2-2 | TRBV19 | . | TGTGCCACCTCCGCGCGAGGGCCCTACACCGGGGAGCTGTTTTTT | CATSARGPYTGELFF